This TCR beta chain was profiled in a study of blood T cell repertoires in COVID-19 (dated by TCRdb to about 2020). Some background on the complete study: Samples covering the acute and convalescent phases of COVID-19 were provided by collaborators in the United States, Italy and Spain. The dataset comprised deeply sampled blood TCRbeta repertoires from subjects exposed to, actively infected with, or recovered from COVID-19. Where HLA class I and class II types were available, the types were taken from metadata supplied by the sample provider, not from assay-based typing. The repertoires were released in a freely available public database intended as a resource for research on the immune response to SARS-CoV-2. Sample metadata almost always included a de-identified subject ID, COVID-19 status, age in years and sex. The samples were drawn from the first 160 participants of the ongoing ImmuneRACE study and from 950 to 1,500 subjects provided by 6 global collaborators. The material from the prospective study consisted of cDNA or gDNA derived from T cells, B-cell-depleted T cells, or PBMCs.

A second Seattle source provided samples from volunteer blood donors who had recovered from COVID-19. Whole blood was collected in K2EDTA tubes by collaborating institutions according to the institutions' own protocols. For TCRbeta analysis, collaborators shipped samples as frozen whole blood, isolated PBMCs, or DNA extracted from either of those sample types. Overall study outcomes, separate from this receptor: Clinical and demographic metadata were provided uncurated, with the amount varying by source and participant.

The V and J ends are trimmed by 4 bases and 5 bases, leaving 19 bases between them. The CDR3, from cysteine to phenylalanine, totals 16 residues. The kept DNA is CDR3 alone, 48 bases in frame from the first base. In the germline V gene, CDR1 corresponds to MDHEN and CDR2 to SYDVKM. Regarding this clone: Its binding antigen is unknown. Base qualities were left out, and no much larger clone turns up one base away.

TCRbeta CDR3 regions were amplified from genomic DNA using the immunoSEQ Assay, a bias-controlled multiplex PCR. Per the source publication's procedure: Nucleated cell counts per sample were estimated from amplification of reference gene primers within the assay. To quantify the absolute abundance of each unique TCRbeta CDR3 rearrangement, sequence reads were collapsed and filtered. For each sample, productive Simpson clonality was calculated as the square root of Simpson's diversity index over productive rearrangements. TCRdb re-hosts the immuneACCESS table, in-frame sequences only. Its copies lack some clones; in the studies checked, an unresolved V gene accounts for under half of them, and the cause for the rest is not known. From that table come the V and J calls and clone size; the DNA was used to work out D and trimming. In all, the sample holds 150,000 to 200,000 clones, and roughly 87% of those were seen once. The ten top clones hold 1.5% to 2% of the sample.

Source material: peripheral blood. The TCR originated in a man between 18 and 35 years old who had recovered from COVID-19. The chain is assembled from TRBV28 and TRBJ2-3; a tentative D match to TRBD2 spans 6 bases. The CDR3 protein sequence reads: CASSSPGLATGDTQYF. Here is the DNA: TGTGCCAGCAGTTCCCCGGGACTGGCAACGGGAGATACGCAGTATTTT.